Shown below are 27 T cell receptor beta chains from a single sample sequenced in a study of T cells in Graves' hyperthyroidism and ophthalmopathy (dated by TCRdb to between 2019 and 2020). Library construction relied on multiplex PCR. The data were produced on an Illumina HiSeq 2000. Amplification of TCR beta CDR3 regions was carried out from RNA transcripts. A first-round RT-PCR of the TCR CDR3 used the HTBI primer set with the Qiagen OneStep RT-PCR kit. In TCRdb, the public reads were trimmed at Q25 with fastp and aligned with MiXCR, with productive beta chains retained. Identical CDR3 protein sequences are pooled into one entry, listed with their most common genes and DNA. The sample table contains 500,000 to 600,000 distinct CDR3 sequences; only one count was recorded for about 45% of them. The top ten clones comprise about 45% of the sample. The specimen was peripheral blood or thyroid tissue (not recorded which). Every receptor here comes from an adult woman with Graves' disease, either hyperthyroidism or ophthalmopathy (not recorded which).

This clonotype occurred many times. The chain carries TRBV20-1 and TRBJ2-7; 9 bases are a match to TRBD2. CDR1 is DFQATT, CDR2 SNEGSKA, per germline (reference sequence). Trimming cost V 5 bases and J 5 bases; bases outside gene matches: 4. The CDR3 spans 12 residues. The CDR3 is CSAGLAGNEQYF. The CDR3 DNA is TGCAGTGCTGGGCTAGCGGGGAACGAGCAGTACTTC.

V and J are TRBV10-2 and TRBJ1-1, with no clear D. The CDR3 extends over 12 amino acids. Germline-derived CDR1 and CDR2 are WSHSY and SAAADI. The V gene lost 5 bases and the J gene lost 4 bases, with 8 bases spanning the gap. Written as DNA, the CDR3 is TGCGCCAGCAGTAAGCTTACCACTGAAGCTTTCTTT. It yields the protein CASSKLTTEAFF.

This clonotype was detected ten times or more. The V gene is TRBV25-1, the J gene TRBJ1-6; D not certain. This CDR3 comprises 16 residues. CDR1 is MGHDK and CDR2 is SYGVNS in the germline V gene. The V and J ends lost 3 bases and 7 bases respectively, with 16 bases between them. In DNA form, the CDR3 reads TGTGCCAGCAGTGAGTCTGAAAAGGGTTGGAATTCACCCCTCCACTTT. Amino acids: CASSESEKGWNSPLHF.

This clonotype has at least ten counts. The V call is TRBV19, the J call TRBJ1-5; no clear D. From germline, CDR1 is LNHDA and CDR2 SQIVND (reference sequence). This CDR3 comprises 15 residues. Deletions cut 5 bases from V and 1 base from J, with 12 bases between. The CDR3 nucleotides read TGTGCCAGTAGTCTCCTCAGCCCGAGCAATCAGCCCCAGCATTTT. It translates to CASSLLSPSNQPQHF.

CDR3 in DNA: TGCGCCAGCAGCCACGGACCCGCCCCAAGCACTCCCCAAGAGACCCAGTACTTC. Its translation is CASSHGPAPSTPQETQYF. V and J are TRBV4-1 and TRBJ2-5; D is undetermined. The V gene lost 3 bases and the J gene lost 1 base, with 21 bases spanning the gap. This CDR3 comprises 18 residues. Germline CDR1 reads MGHRA; CDR2 reads YSYEKL.

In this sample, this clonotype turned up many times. CDR3 protein: CASTKDTHTEAFF. The CDR3, as DNA: TGTGCCAGCACCAAAGACACCCACACTGAAGCTTTCTTT. This sequence joins TRBV7-9 and TRBJ1-1; D ambiguous. The germline V gene encodes CDR1 SEHNR and CDR2 FQNEAQ (reference sequence). This CDR3 spans 13 amino acids. Trimming took off 7 bases at V and 3 bases at J, with 12 bases between the two ends.

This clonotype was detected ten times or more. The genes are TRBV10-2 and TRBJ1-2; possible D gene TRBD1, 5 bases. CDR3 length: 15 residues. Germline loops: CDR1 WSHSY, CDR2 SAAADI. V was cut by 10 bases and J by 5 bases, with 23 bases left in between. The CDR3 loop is CATKTSGQSGYGYTF. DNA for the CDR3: TGCGCCACCAAGACCTCAGGGCAATCTGGGTATGGCTACACCTTC.

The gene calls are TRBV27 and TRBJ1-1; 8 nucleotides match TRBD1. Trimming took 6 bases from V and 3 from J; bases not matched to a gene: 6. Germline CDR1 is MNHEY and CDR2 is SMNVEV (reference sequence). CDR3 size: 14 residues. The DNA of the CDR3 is TGTGCCAGCAGACGGACAGGGACGGACACTGAAGCTTTCTTT. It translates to CASRRTGTDTEAFF.

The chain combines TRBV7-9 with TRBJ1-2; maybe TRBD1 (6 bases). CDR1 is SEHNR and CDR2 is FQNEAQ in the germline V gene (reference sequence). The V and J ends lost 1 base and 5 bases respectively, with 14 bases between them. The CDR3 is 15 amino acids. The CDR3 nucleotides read TGTGCCAGCAGCTTAGAAAGGGGGACCAAGTATGGCTACACCTTC. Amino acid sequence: CASSLERGTKYGYTF.

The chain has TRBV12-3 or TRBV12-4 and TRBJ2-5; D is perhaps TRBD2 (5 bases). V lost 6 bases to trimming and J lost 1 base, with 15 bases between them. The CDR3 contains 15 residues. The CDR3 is CASRRRDGFQETQYF. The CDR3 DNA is TGTGCCAGCAGGAGACGGGATGGGTTCCAAGAGACCCAGTACTTC.

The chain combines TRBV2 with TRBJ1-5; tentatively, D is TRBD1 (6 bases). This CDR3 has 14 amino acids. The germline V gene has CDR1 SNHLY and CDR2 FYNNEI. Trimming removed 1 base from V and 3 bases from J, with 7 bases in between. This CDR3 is CASSEGGLNQPQHF. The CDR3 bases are TGTGCCAGCAGTGAAGGGGGGCTCAATCAGCCCCAGCATTTT.

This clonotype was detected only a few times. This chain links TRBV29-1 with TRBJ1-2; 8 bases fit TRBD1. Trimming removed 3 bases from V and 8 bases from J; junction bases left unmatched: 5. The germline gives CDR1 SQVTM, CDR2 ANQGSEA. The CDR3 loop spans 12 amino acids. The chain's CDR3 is CSVDRTGSGYTF. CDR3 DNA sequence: TGCAGCGTTGATAGGACAGGGAGCGGCTACACCTTC.

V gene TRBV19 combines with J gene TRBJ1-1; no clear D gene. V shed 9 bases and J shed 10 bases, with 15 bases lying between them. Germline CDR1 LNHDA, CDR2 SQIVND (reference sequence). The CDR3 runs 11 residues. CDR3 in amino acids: CASAVAEGAFF. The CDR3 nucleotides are TGTGCCAGCGCCGTGGCTGAAGGAGCTTTCTTT.

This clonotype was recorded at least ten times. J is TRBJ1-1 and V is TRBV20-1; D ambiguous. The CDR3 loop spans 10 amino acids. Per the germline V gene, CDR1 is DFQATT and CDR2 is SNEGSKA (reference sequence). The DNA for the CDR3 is TGCAGCGCCAGTGTATCTGAAGCTTTCTTT. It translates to CSASVSEAFF.

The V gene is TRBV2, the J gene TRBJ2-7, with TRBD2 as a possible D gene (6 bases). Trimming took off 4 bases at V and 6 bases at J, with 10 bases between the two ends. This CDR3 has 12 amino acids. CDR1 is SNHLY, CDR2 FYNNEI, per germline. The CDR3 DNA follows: TGTGCCAGCAGTGTAGGTAGCGGCGAGCAGTACTTC. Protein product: CASSVGSGEQYF.

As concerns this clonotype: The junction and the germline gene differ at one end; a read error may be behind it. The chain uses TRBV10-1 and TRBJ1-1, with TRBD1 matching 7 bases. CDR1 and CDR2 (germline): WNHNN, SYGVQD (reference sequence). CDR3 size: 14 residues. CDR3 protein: CASSYPGGDTEAFF. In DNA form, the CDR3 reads TGTGCCAGCAGTTACCCAGGGGGTGACACTGAAGCTTTCTTT.

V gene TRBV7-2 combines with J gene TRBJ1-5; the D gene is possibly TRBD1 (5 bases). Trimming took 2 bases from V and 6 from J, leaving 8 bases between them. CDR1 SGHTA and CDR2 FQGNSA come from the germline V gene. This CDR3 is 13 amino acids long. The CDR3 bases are TGTGCCAGCAGCTTAATGGGGACTCAGCCCCAGCATTTT. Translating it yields CASSLMGTQPQHF.

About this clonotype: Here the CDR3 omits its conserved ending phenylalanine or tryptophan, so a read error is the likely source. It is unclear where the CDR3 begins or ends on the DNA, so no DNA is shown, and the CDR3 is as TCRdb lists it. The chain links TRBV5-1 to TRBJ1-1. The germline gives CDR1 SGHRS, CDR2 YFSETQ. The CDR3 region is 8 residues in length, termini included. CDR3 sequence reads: CASSVGGV.

CDR3 coding DNA: TGCAGCGTTGCGCTTCGTGCAGGGGGCGCAGTGTACGAGCAGTACTTC. Its protein product is CSVALRAGGAVYEQYF. The chain couples TRBV29-1 to TRBJ2-7, with 8 nucleotides matching TRBD1. The germline gives CDR1 SQVTM, CDR2 ANQGSEA. The CDR3 totals 16 residues. Germline trimming cut 4 bases from V and 4 bases from J; bases unmatched to any gene: 15.

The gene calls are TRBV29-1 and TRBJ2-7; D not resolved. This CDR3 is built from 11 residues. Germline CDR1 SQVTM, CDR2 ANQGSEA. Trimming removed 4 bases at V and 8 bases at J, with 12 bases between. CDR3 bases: TGCAGCGTTGGTCAGACCAACAAGCAGTACTTC. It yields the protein CSVGQTNKQYF.

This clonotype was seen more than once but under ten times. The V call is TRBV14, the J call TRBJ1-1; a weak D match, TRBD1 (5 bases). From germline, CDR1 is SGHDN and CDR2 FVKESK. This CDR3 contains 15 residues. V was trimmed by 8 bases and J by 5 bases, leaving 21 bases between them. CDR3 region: CASSPSQGAGTEAFF. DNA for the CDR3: TGTGCCAGCTCACCGTCCCAGGGCGCGGGTACTGAAGCTTTCTTT.

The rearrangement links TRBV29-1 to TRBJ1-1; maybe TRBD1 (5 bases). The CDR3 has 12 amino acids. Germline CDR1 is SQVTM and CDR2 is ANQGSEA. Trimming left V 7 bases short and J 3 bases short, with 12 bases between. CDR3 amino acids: CSGMRGDTEAFF. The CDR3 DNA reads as TGCAGCGGTATGAGGGGCGACACTGAAGCTTTCTTT.

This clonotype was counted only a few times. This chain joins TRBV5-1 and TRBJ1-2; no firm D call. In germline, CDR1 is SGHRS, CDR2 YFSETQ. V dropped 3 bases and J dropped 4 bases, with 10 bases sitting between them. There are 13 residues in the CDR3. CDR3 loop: CASSYDIPYGYTF. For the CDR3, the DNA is TGCGCCAGCAGCTATGACATCCCCTATGGCTACACCTTC. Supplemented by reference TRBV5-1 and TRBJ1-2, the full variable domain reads KAGVTQTPRYLIKTRGQQVTLSCSPISGHRSVSWYQQTPGQGLQFLFEYFSETQRNKGNFPGRFSGRQFSNSRSEMNVSTLELGDSALYLCASSYDIPYGYTFGSGTRLTVV.

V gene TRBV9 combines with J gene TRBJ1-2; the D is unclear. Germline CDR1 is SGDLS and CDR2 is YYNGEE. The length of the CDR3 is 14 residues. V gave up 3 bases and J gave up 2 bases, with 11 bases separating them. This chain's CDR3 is CASSGGITNYGYTF. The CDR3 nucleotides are TGTGCCAGCAGCGGCGGGATCACAAACTATGGCTACACCTTC.

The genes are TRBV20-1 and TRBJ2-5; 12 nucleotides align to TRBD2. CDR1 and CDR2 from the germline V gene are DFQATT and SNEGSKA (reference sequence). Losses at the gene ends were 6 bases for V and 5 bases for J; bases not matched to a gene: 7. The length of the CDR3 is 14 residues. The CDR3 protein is CSATTSGRMETQYF. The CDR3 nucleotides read TGCAGTGCAACGACTAGCGGGAGAATGGAGACCCAGTACTTC.

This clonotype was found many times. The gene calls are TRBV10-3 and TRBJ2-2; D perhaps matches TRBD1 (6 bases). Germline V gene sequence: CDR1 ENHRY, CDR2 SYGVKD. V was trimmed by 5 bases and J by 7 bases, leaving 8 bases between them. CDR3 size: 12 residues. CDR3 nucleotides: TGTGCCATCAGTATGACAGGCGGGGAGCTGTTTTTT. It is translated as CAISMTGGELFF.

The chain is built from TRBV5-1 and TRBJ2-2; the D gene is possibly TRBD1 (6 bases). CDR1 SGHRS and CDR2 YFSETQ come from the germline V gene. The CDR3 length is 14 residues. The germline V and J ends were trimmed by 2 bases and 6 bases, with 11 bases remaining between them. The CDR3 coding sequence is TGCGCCAGCAGCTTTCGCGCAGGGGCCGGGGAGCTGTTTTTT. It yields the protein CASSFRAGAGELFF.